The rows below give T cell receptor beta chains drawn from one sample of a study of blood T cell repertoires in COVID-19. Some clones are missing from TCRdb's copy, which holds only in-frame ones; the method was immunoSEQ multiplex PCR. The sample shows about 160,000 clones, 85% of them seen only once. Sequencing input: peripheral blood. The receptor source for this set is a human donor with acute or convalescent COVID-19. The donor label of this sample is uncertain. The CDR3 runs from the conserved cysteine through the conserved F or W. Fields, in order: J gene, V gene, D gene, clone size, CDR3 protein, CDR3 DNA. A D gene is named only where the DNA matches it firmly. A clone size is listed for some rows: how often the clone was seen (once, few, many), or a class if it is expanded.

TRBJ2-3,TRBV12-3/TRBV12-4,TRBD2,.,CASSARSGGYGF,TGTGCCAGCAGTGCCCGGTCGGGGGGGTACGGTTTT
TRBJ1-1,TRBV27,TRBD1,.,CASRNRGEIAFF,TGTGCCAGCCGTAACAGGGGTGAGATAGCTTTCTTT
TRBJ2-7,TRBV5-1,.,.,CASSEIEGSYEQYF,TGCGCCAGCAGCGAGATAGAGGGATCCTACGAGCAGTACTTC
TRBJ2-5,TRBV7-2,TRBD1,once,CASSQDRVGKETQYF,TGTGCCAGCAGCCAGGACAGGGTGGGCAAAGAGACCCAGTACTTC
TRBJ2-5,TRBV11-2,TRBD2,.,CASSGKLAGKETQYF,TGTGCCAGCAGCGGAAAACTAGCGGGGAAAGAGACCCAGTACTTC
TRBJ1-2,TRBV20-1,.,.,CSAGQGESYTF,TGCAGTGCTGGACAAGGTGAAAGCTACACCTTC
TRBJ2-6,TRBV6-1,TRBD2,few,CASSERLAGSGANVLTF,TGTGCCAGCAGTGAAAGGCTAGCGGGCTCTGGGGCCAACGTCCTGACTTTC
TRBJ2-2,TRBV9,.,.,CASSVVSGELFF,TGTGCCAGCAGCGTAGTATCCGGGGAGCTGTTTTTT
TRBJ2-4,TRBV13,.,.,CASSPQGTNIQYF,TGTGCCAGCTCCCCCCAGGGGACGAACATTCAGTACTTC
TRBJ1-5,TRBV3-1/TRBV3-2,.,.,CASSYNSFNQPQHF,TGTGCCAGCAGCTACAACAGCTTCAATCAGCCCCAGCATTTT
TRBJ2-2,TRBV7-3,.,.,CASSLKIPKGTNTGELFF,TGTGCCAGCAGCTTAAAGATCCCGAAGGGGACGAACACCGGGGAGCTGTTTTTT
TRBJ2-1,TRBV13,TRBD2,.,CASSLVRGGEQFF,TGTGCCAGCAGCTTAGTAAGGGGAGGGGAGCAGTTCTTC
TRBJ1-5,TRBV4-3,TRBD1,once,CASSQDLFRGRTNQPQHF,TGCGCCAGCAGCCAAGATCTATTCAGGGGGCGCACCAATCAGCCCCAGCATTTT
TRBJ2-7,TRBV4-2,.,.,CASSQDLPRGAGFYEQYF,TGTGCCAGCAGCCAAGATCTCCCCCGGGGGGCGGGATTCTACGAGCAGTACTTC
TRBJ1-5,TRBV3-1/TRBV3-2,TRBD1,.,CASRPRGVQGADNQPQHF,TGTGCCAGCAGGCCTAGAGGTGTACAGGGGGCGGACAATCAGCCCCAGCATTTT
TRBJ1-1,TRBV4-2,TRBD1,.,CASSQTQGGNTEAFF,TGTGCCAGCAGCCAAACACAGGGGGGGAACACTGAAGCTTTCTTT
TRBJ2-3,TRBV14,TRBD2,.,CASSQDYRGGRDTQYF,TGTGCCAGCAGCCAAGATTACCGGGGGGGCCGAGATACGCAGTATTTT
TRBJ2-3,TRBV18,.,once,CASSPAGLDTQYF,TGTGCCAGCTCACCAGCCGGGTTAGATACGCAGTATTTT
TRBJ2-1,TRBV7-6,.,.,CASSLVSLELAGGPGDEQFF,TGTGCCAGCAGCTTAGTGTCCCTCGAGCTCGCAGGGGGGCCGGGAGATGAGCAGTTCTTC
TRBJ1-5,TRBV30,TRBD1,.,CAWSMGQTDQPQHF,TGTGCCTGGAGTATGGGACAGACTGATCAGCCCCAGCATTTT
TRBJ1-2,TRBV20-1,.,.,CSSVIPGKGDF,TGCAGTTCTGTAATACCCGGGAAGGGGGACTTC
TRBJ2-3,TRBV5-1,TRBD1,.,CASSIGQGGDTQYF,TGCGCCAGCAGCATCGGACAGGGGGGAGATACGCAGTATTTT
TRBJ1-5,TRBV2,TRBD1,.,CASGQGPFFNQPQHF,TGTGCCAGCGGACAGGGCCCCTTTTTTAATCAGCCCCAGCATTTT
TRBJ1-4,TRBV3-1/TRBV3-2,TRBD1,once,CASSHGDGTGEEKLFF,TGTGCCAGCAGCCATGGCGACGGGACAGGGGAAGAAAAACTGTTTTTT
TRBJ1-4,TRBV30,.,.,CAWSEWEGSEKLFF,TGTGCCTGGAGTGAGTGGGAGGGAAGTGAAAAACTGTTTTTT
TRBJ2-7,TRBV30,.,.,CAWSVSPGDYEQYF,TGTGCCTGGAGTGTATCTCCAGGGGACTACGAGCAGTACTTC
TRBJ1-1,TRBV5-1,.,.,CATRSGAGTEAFF,TGCGCCACAAGGAGCGGGGCTGGCACTGAAGCTTTCTTT
TRBJ1-2,TRBV18,.,.,CASSPRSDRANYGYTF,TGTGCCAGCTCACCTCGGTCGGACAGAGCAAACTATGGCTACACCTTC
TRBJ1-2,TRBV6-5,TRBD1,.,CASSRQGANYGYTF,TGTGCCAGCAGTCGGCAGGGGGCTAACTATGGCTACACCTTC
TRBJ2-7,TRBV18,.,few,CASSPGLEQYF,TGTGCCAGCTCACCCGGACTCGAGCAGTACTTC
TRBJ2-1,TRBV10-2,TRBD2,once,CASTLAGGYNEQFF,TGCGCCAGCACACTAGCGGGGGGGTACAATGAGCAGTTCTTC
TRBJ1-4,TRBV5-1,TRBD1,.,CASSLRQGMEKLFF,TGCGCCAGCAGCTTGAGACAGGGGATGGAAAAACTGTTTTTT
TRBJ2-1,TRBV6-5,.,.,CASSKQGINEQFF,TGTGCCAGCAGTAAACAGGGCATCAATGAGCAGTTCTTC
TRBJ2-3,TRBV3-1/TRBV3-2,.,.,CASSQGELRTDTQYF,TGTGCCAGCAGCCAAGGGGAGTTGAGGACAGATACGCAGTATTTT